Listed below are T cell receptor beta chains from one sample, sequenced in a study of blood T cell repertoires in COVID-19. Libraries were prepared by immunoSEQ multiplex PCR; TCRdb keeps only in-frame clonotypes and omits some of them. The sample consists of approximately 270,000 clones, about 85% of them appearing once. Sequenced input: peripheral blood. These receptors all stem from a man aged 18-30 years with active or convalescent COVID-19. Each CDR3 is given with its conserved first and last residue.

V gene	CDR3 length	J gene	CDR3 protein
TRBV6-6	12	TRBJ2-3	CASSQLGDTQYF
TRBV18	17	TRBJ2-3	CASSPPPLGPAPDTQYF
TRBV7-9	17	TRBJ2-1	CASSLRRAGGLYNEQFF
TRBV5-1	14	TRBJ1-1	CASSLDRMNTEAFF
TRBV4-3	13	TRBJ2-1	CASSRVYYNEQFF
TRBV6-6	14	TRBJ2-1	CASSYRESYNEQFF
TRBV9	15	TRBJ1-1	CASSTRTGFNTEAFF
TRBV5-1	11	TRBJ2-7	CASSGGYEQYF
TRBV11-2	16	TRBJ1-4	CASSSAWTASNEKLFF
TRBV7-9	14	TRBJ1-1	CASSPHIKGTEAFF
TRBV4-3	16	TRBJ2-1	CASSQEAGSTYNEQFF
TRBV11-2	18	TRBJ1-2	CASSFASTGGDYGYGYTF
TRBV6-5	15	TRBJ1-5	CASSPSGGLDQPQHF
TRBV11-2	19	TRBJ1-1	CASSLLPIRTGIMNTEAFF
TRBV5-4	14	TRBJ2-5	CASSTGRGGETQYF